This T cell receptor beta chain comes out of a study of blood T cell repertoires in COVID-19. About the study: There were acute and convalescent COVID-19 samples, and they came from the United States, Italy and Spain. From T cells, B-cell-depleted T cells, or PBMCs came the material, which was cDNA or gDNA.

The length of the CDR3 is 16 residues. The germline CDR1 and CDR2 sequences are MGHRA and YSYEKL. J was trimmed by 4 bases and V by 0 bases; bases with no gene match: 3. The authors' processing: Nucleated cell counts were estimated from reference gene primer amplification. Assay: immunoSEQ multiplex PCR; the TCRdb copy retains only in-frame clones and omits some. V and J calls and clone size are those listed in that table; D and trimming were worked out from the DNA. The table shows about 240,000 clones, with around 90% occurring only once. The sequence derives from a man aged 55 to 69 who had recovered from COVID-19. The V and J genes are TRBV4-1 and TRBJ2-3; 11 nucleotides line up with TRBD2. The sequencing input was peripheral blood. CDR3 amino acids: CASSQDRTSGSDTQYF. CDR3 DNA sequence: TGCGCCAGCAGCCAAGATAGGACTAGCGGGTCAGATACGCAGTATTTT.